The 10 T cell receptor beta chains below come from one sample, sequenced in a study of T-cell reconstitution after alpha-beta-depleted transplantation in children. Unique molecular identifiers tagged the TCRbeta library. TCRdb reanalysed the PCR reads using MiXCR and keeps one entry per CDR3 protein. Altogether hundreds of thousands of distinct CDR3 sequences are present, 11% being singletons, with the ten largest covering around 22%. Here the sequenced sample was peripheral blood, taken 180 days after TCRalphabeta/CD19-depleted stem cell transplant. The receptors here all came from a male patient between 2 and 15 years old who had a stem cell transplant for chronic granulomatous disease, so the T cells may come from the graft donor.

This clonotype was seen a handful of times. This chain links TRBV5-4 with TRBJ2-2, with TRBD1 matching 8 bases. V shed 3 bases, J shed 4 bases, and the junction held 11 bases outside the gene matches. This CDR3 has 17 amino acids. The germline V gene has CDR1 SGHNT and CDR2 YYREEE (reference sequence). In DNA, the CDR3 is TGTGCCAGCAGCTCCAGACAGGGGCGGACGGGCACCGGGGAGCTGTTTTTT. As protein: CASSSRQGRTGTGELFF.

The CDR3 DNA reads as TGTGCCAGCAGTTTATCCGCCTACGGGAACTATGGCTACACCTTC. Its protein is CASSLSAYGNYGYTF. The chain uses TRBV27 and TRBJ1-2; D call uncertain. The CDR3 sequence is 15 residues long. The V gene's germline CDR1 is MNHEY and CDR2 SMNVEV (reference sequence). Trimming removed 0 bases from V and 2 bases from J, with 10 bases in between.

This clonotype was recorded only once. The chain joins TRBV6-5 to TRBJ2-2; D is undetermined. V lost 2 bases, J lost 1 base, and 5 bases lay in between. Germline loops: CDR1 MNHEY, CDR2 SVGAGI. This CDR3 has 14 amino acids. This chain's CDR3 is CASSYGKNTGELFF. For the CDR3, the DNA is TGTGCCAGCAGTTACGGCAAGAACACCGGGGAGCTGTTTTTT.

This clonotype was observed at least ten times. The rearrangement uses TRBV12-3 or TRBV12-4 and TRBJ2-4; 10 bases are a match to TRBD2. Trimming took 6 bases from V and 1 from J; bases not matched to a gene: 3. The CDR3 runs to 15 residues. The CDR3: CASSGLAVAKNIQYF. The CDR3 nucleotides are TGTGCCAGCAGCGGACTAGCGGTCGCCAAAAACATTCAGTACTTC.

The table lists this clonotype with many counts. The chain is built from TRBV7-2 and TRBJ2-1; 11 nucleotides match TRBD2. Trimming removed 4 bases from V and 3 bases from J; junction bases left unmatched: 8. CDR3 length: 17 residues. Germline lookup yields CDR1 SGHTA and CDR2 FQGNSA. CDR3 nucleotides: TGTGCCAGCAGCTCGGAGGGACTAGCGGTTATCTACAATGAGCAGTTCTTC. It encodes CASSSEGLAVIYNEQFF.

This clonotype was picked up many times. The CDR3 region has the DNA TGTGCCAGCAGTGAATATCCGGGACAGGGCCCCACTGAAGCTTTCTTT. Translated, it gives CASSEYPGQGPTEAFF. The chain uses TRBV12-3 or TRBV12-4 and TRBJ1-1; 9 nucleotides align to TRBD1. V trimming: 5 bases; J trimming: 4 bases; junction bases outside the gene matches: 11. CDR3 size: 16 residues.

The chain is built from TRBV11-2 and TRBJ2-1; 13 bases are shared with TRBD2. The CDR3 is 18 residues long. The J segment lost 10 bases and the V segment lost 4 bases, leaving 16 bases of the junction unmatched. Germline V gene sequence: CDR1 SGHAT, CDR2 FQNNGV. This chain's CDR3 is CASSSDLTGTSGTGEQFF. DNA of the CDR3: TGTGCCAGCAGCTCTGACCTTACCGGGACTAGCGGGACGGGGGAGCAGTTCTTC.

Many counts were recorded for this clonotype. A junction boundary mismatches the germline segment, possibly from a read error. The rearrangement uses TRBV4-2 and TRBJ2-4; TRBD1 matches at 12 bases. This CDR3 is 15 amino acids long. Germline V gene data show CDR1 as LGHNA and CDR2 as YNFKEQ. The CDR3 DNA reads TGTGCCAGCAGCCAAGATAAAGGGACAGGGGGCCGCTTGCTCTTC. Translating gives CASSQDKGTGGRLLF.

This clonotype was seen at least ten times. V is TRBV13 and J is TRBJ2-7; 8 bases fit TRBD1. Germline V lookup: CDR1 PRHDT, CDR2 FYEKMQ (reference sequence). CDR3 size: 15 residues. V was clipped by 0 bases and J by 0 bases; unmatched bases: 1. CDR3 nucleotides: TGTGCCAGCAGCTTAGGAACAGGGGGCTCCTACGAGCAGTACTTC. Protein: CASSLGTGGSYEQYF.

This clonotype has ten or more counts. The chain employs TRBV5-1 and TRBJ1-1; D might be TRBD1 (6 bases). CDR1 is SGHRS and CDR2 is YFSETQ in the germline V gene. The V and J ends lost 1 base and 4 bases respectively, with 14 bases between them. CDR3 size: 15 residues. The CDR3 loop reads CASSLSGGAGTEAFF. The CDR3 nucleotides read TGCGCCAGCAGCTTGTCCGGGGGCGCGGGCACTGAAGCTTTCTTT.